The subject of this entry is one TCR beta chain. The data stem from a study of blood T cell repertoires in COVID-19. Study context: Some COVID-19 samples were acute and others convalescent; all came from the United States, Italy and Spain.

This CDR3 is built from 14 residues. Germline V CDR1 and CDR2: SQVTM, ANQGSEA. Unmatched junction bases numbered 11, after V lost 5 bases and J lost 8 bases. Data came from immunoSEQ multiplex PCR; TCRdb stores just in-frame clones and leaves some out. Of approximately 160,000 clones listed, approximately 80% are singletons. This clonotype was sampled from a woman aged 45-65 years in a cohort sampled during active or convalescent COVID-19. J is TRBJ1-2 and V is TRBV29-1; TRBD1 matches at 10 bases. The specimen sequenced was peripheral blood. This CDR3 reads CSVYRDRGFGGYTF. DNA for the CDR3: TGCAGCGTTTACAGGGACAGGGGATTTGGGGGCTACACCTTC.